What follows are 8 T cell receptor beta chains derived from one specimen sequenced in a study of blood T cell repertoires in COVID-19. Sequenced by immunoSEQ multiplex PCR; TCRdb stores in-frame clones only, minus some. The sample lists approximately 500,000 clones; roughly 87% were seen once. The specimen was peripheral blood. The receptors stem from a man aged 18 to 29 with COVID-19, enrolled during active disease.

This sequence joins TRBV5-1 and TRBJ2-5; 9 bases are shared with TRBD2. This CDR3 comprises 15 residues. CDR1 is SGHRS and CDR2 is YFSETQ in the germline V gene. J gave up 1 base and V 6 bases, and 7 bases lay outside the gene matches. The CDR3 coding sequence is TGCGCCAGCACCAAAGCGGGAGGTTTCCAAGAGACCCAGTACTTC. Protein sequence: CASTKAGGFQETQYF.

The chain has TRBV30 and TRBJ1-1, with a weak D call TRBD1 (5 bases). The V gene's germline CDR1 is GTSNPN and CDR2 SVGIG (reference sequence). The CDR3 length is 15 residues. With 0 bases removed from V and 5 bases from J, the gap between germline ends came to 16 bases. In DNA, the CDR3 is TGTGCCTGGAGTGTACAGTGGACCCCAGGGACTGAAGCTTTCTTT. Amino acids: CAWSVQWTPGTEAFF.

The chain joins TRBV7-9 to TRBJ2-2; possibly TRBD2 for D (6 bases). Germline assignment: CDR1 SEHNR and CDR2 FQNEAQ (reference sequence). V lost 4 bases and J lost 5, with 14 bases in between. The CDR3 sequence is 15 residues long. CDR3 region: CASSSGAGRTGELFF. The CDR3 coding sequence is TGTGCCAGCAGCTCCGGCGCAGGGAGGACCGGGGAGCTGTTTTTT.

This clone was observed once. The chain has TRBV25-1 and TRBJ1-2, with D unclear. The length of the CDR3 is 16 residues. Germline values: CDR1 MGHDK, CDR2 SYGVNS. Trimming pared 2 bases from V and 0 bases from J, leaving 13 bases between. The CDR3 region is CASSESVGGTNYGYTF. The CDR3 bases are TGTGCCAGCAGTGAAAGTGTAGGCGGAACTAACTATGGCTACACCTTC.

This clone was counted once. V gene TRBV7-2 combines with J gene TRBJ1-2; 8 bases are shared with TRBD1. With 1 base clipped from V and 8 bases from J, the junction kept 6 bases outside the gene matches. Germline values: CDR1 SGHTA, CDR2 FQGNSA. The CDR3 length is 14 residues. The CDR3 nucleotides are TGTGCCAGCAGCTTAGATCGACAGGGGAGCGGCTACACCTTC. This gives the protein CASSLDRQGSGYTF.

The V call is TRBV19, the J call TRBJ1-5; no firm D call. Germline values: CDR1 LNHDA, CDR2 SQIVND (reference sequence). The CDR3 has 15 residues. V shed 4 bases and J shed 2 bases, with 12 bases lying between them. CDR3 residues: CASSTGLKGNQPQHF. Written as DNA, the CDR3 is TGTGCCAGTAGTACTGGACTAAAAGGCAATCAGCCCCAGCATTTT.

The chain links TRBV5-8 to TRBJ1-2, with TRBD1 as a possible D gene (5 bases). Per the germline V gene, CDR1 is SGHTS and CDR2 is YDEGEE. CDR3 length equals 13 residues. V gave up 3 bases and J gave up 4 bases, with 10 bases separating them. The CDR3 protein is CASSSTAGYGYTF. The CDR3 region has the DNA TGTGCCAGCAGCTCGACAGCTGGCTATGGCTACACCTTC.

The chain carries TRBV5-1 and TRBJ1-2, with D perhaps TRBD1 (6 bases). Germline V CDR1 and CDR2: SGHRS, YFSETQ. CDR3 length: 16 amino acids. Trimming shortened V by 4 bases and J by 5 bases, and 21 bases separated the two germline ends. This chain's CDR3 is CASSPGGWGREYGYTF. The CDR3 region has the DNA TGCGCCAGCAGCCCGGGCGGTTGGGGGCGCGAGTATGGCTACACCTTC.